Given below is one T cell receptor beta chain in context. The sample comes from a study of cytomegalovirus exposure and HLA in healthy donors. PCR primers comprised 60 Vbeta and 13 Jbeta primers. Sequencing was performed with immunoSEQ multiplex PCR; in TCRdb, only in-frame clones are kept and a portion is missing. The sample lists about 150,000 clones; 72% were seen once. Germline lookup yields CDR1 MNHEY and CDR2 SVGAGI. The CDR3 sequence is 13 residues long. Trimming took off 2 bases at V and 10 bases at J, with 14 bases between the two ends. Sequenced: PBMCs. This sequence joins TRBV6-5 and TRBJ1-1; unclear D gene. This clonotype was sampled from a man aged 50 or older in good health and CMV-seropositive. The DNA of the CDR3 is TGTGCCAGCAGTTACAGCCCGAGGAGTGGAGCTTTCTTT. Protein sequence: CASSYSPRSGAFF.